This T cell receptor (beta chain) was recovered during a study of early T cells in non-severe SARS-CoV-2 infection. The CDR3 totals 16 residues. Germline-derived CDR1 and CDR2 are SGHVS and FNYEAQ. Trimming stripped 1 base from V and 3 bases from J, with 12 bases between. Findings and caveats of the study: Clonotype matching in VDJdb favored anti-spike CD8 responses and did not capture private and CD4 specificities.

TCRdb re-derived calls from the 5' RACE reads in MiXCR, one entry per CDR3 protein. Here the sample spans some 80,000 distinct CDR3 sequences, 9.5% to 15% being singletons. This clonotype was detected ten times or more. Its matching antigen is unknown. The sequence was collected from an adult who was a healthcare worker with PCR-confirmed SARS-CoV-2 infection or an uninfected control (not recorded which). The donor label of this sample is uncertain. The chain links TRBV7-6 to TRBJ2-2; a possible D gene is TRBD2 (6 bases). Specimen: whole blood, collected at baseline. The CDR3 DNA reads TGTGCCAGCAGCTTAGATATGTGGGGGGACACCGGGGAGCTGTTTTTT. The encoded protein is CASSLDMWGDTGELFF.